The 5 T cell receptor beta chains below all came from one sample that was sequenced in a study of control samples from healthy donors and cancer patients. The assay was immunoSEQ multiplex PCR, and TCRdb's table has in-frame clones only and misses some. The profile shows about 160,000 clones, around 94% of them singletons. Specimen: PBMCs. The receptors come from a man in his sixties with colorectal cancer.

Note on this clone: Because the CDR3 is missing its conserved closing phenylalanine or tryptophan, this is likely a read error. The limits of the CDR3 on the DNA are not certain, so only TCRdb's listed CDR3 is given. V is TRBV6-5 and J is TRBJ1-2; the table's TRBD1 call for D was not verified on the DNA. The CDR3 region is 12 residues in length, termini included. Germline V gene sequence: CDR1 MNHEY, CDR2 SVGAGI. The CDR3 is CASSPGTGNSVL.

V is TRBV5-4 and J is TRBJ1-2, with D hard to call. V lost 0 bases and J lost 8, with 14 bases in between. This CDR3 is built from 14 residues. Germline CDR1 reads SGHNT; CDR2 reads YYREEE (reference sequence). Here the CDR3 DNA reads TGTGCCAGCAGCTTGGTTGAGGGTAACGGCGGCTACACCTTC. Residues: CASSLVEGNGGYTF.

The chain links TRBV24-1 to TRBJ2-7, with a possible D match to TRBD1 (5 bases). The CDR3 extends over 13 amino acids. V was cut by 4 bases and J by 0 bases, with 6 bases left in between. The germline CDR1 and CDR2 sequences are KGHDR and SFDVKD. This CDR3 reads CATSEGDSYEQYF. In nucleotides, the CDR3 is TGTGCCACCAGTGAAGGGGACTCCTACGAGCAGTACTTC.

The chain joins TRBV19 to TRBJ2-3; 7 bases map to TRBD2. Germline CDR1 is LNHDA and CDR2 is SQIVND (reference sequence). CDR3 length: 17 amino acids. Trimming at V came to 4 bases and at J to 1 base, leaving 11 bases not matched to a gene. In nucleotides, the CDR3 is TGTGCCAGTAGTACACGAACCGGGACTAAGGGCACAGATACGCAGTATTTT. Encoded protein: CASSTRTGTKGTDTQYF.

The V and J genes are TRBV18 and TRBJ2-1, with TRBD1 matching over 9 bases. The ends lost 3 bases at V and 9 bases at J; junction bases unmatched: 9. The CDR3 is made up of 15 amino acids. Germline V gene sequence: CDR1 KGHSH, CDR2 LQKENI. In DNA, the CDR3 is TGTGCCAGCTCACCCAGACAGGGGGATGAGGCTGAGCAGTTCTTC. Its protein is CASSPRQGDEAEQFF. Supplemented by reference TRBV18 and TRBJ2-1, the full variable domain reads NAGVMQNPRHLVRRRGQEARLRCSPMKGHSHVYWYRQLPEEGLKFMVYLQKENIIDESGMPKERFSAEFPKEGPSILRIQQVVRGDSAAYFCASSPRQGDEAEQFFGPGTRLTVL.